Reported below is one TCR beta chain. The antigen is unknown. The sample comes from a study of T cell repertoires in cytomegalovirus infection. For the study at large: From public TCR beta signatures came an indication of both CMV infection and matching HLA type.

The V end lost 5 bases, the J end lost 2 bases, and 13 bases lay between the germline ends. The CDR3 runs to 15 residues. Germline values: CDR1 SEHNR, CDR2 FQNEAQ (reference sequence). General study results and limits: Summed frequency of shared TCR beta families picked out CMV carriers who also had the relevant HLA. The ex vivo response was dominated by HLA-C-restricted CMV-specific TCR beta clonotypes.

TCRdb used MiXCR to reprocess the reads, holding one entry per CDR3 protein. This sample carries 680,000 or so distinct CDR3 sequences, 35% to 40% of them seen once, and the ten largest clones take around 3%. The TCR comes from a human donor in good health (CMV status not recorded). Some clones in this sample may be carry-over from other donors' samples. Input material: PBMCs. The chain couples TRBV7-9 to TRBJ1-3; D might be TRBD1 (6 bases). The DNA for the CDR3 is TGTGCCAGCAGCAGAGAGGGGGGCGCTGGAAACACCATATATTTT. Amino acid sequence: CASSREGGAGNTIYF.